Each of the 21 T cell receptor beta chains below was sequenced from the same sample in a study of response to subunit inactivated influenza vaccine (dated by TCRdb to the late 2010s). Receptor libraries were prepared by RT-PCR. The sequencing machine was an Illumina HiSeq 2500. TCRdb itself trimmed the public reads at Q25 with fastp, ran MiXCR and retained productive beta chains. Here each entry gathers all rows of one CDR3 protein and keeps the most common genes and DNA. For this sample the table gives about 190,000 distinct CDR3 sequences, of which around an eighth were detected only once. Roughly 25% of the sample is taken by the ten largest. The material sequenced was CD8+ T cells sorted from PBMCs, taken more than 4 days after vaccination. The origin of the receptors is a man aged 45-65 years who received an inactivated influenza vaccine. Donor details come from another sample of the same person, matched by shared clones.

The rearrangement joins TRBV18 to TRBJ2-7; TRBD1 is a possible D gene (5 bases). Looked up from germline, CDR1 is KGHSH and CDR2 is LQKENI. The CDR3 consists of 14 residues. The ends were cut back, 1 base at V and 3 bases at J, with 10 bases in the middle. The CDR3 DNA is TGTGCCAGCTCACCACTCGCCCAGGGCTACGAGCAGTACTTC. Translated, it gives CASSPLAQGYEQYF.

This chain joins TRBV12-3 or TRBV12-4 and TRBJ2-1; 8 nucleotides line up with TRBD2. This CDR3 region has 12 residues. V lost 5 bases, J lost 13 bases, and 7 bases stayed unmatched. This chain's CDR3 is CASSVTGTSQFF. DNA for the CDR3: TGTGCCAGCAGTGTGACCGGGACTAGTCAGTTCTTC.

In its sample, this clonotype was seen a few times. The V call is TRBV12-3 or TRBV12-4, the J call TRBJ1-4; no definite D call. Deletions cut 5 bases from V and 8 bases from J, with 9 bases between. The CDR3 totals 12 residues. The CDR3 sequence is CASSPSQEKLFF. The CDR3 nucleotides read TGTGCCAGCAGTCCATCTCAAGAAAAACTGTTTTTT.

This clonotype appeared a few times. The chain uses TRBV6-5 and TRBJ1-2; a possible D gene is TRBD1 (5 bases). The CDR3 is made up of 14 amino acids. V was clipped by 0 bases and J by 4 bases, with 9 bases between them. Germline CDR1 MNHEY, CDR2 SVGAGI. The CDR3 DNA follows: TGTGCCAGCAGTTACTCCGCGGGACTCTATGGCTACACCTTC. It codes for CASSYSAGLYGYTF.

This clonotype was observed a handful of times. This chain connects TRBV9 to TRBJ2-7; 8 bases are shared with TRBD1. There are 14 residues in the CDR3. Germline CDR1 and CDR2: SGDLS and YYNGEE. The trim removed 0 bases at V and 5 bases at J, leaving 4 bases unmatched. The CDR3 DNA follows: TGTGCCAGCAGCGTAGGACAGGGGAACCACGAGCAGTACTTC. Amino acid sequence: CASSVGQGNHEQYF.

The CDR3 DNA is TGTGCCTGCTCCAAAGATCACGGGGGACAGGTCTACAACTATGGCTACACCTTC. Protein: CACSKDHGGQVYNYGYTF. The genes are TRBV3-1 and TRBJ1-2, with 8 positions matching TRBD1. This CDR3 has 18 residues. Looked up from germline, CDR1 is LGHDT and CDR2 is YNNKEL (reference sequence). The ends lost 11 bases at V and 2 bases at J; junction bases unmatched: 22.

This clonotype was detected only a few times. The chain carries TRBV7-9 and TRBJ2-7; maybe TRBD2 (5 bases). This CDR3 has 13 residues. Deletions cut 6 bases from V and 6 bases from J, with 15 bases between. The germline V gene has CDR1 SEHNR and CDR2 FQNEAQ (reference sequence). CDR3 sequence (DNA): TGTGCCAGCAGTCGAGAAGTAGCGCCCGAGCAGTACTTC. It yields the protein CASSREVAPEQYF.

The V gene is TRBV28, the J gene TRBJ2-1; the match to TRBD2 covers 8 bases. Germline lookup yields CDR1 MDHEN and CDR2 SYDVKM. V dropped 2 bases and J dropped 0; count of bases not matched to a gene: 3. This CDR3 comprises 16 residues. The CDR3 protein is CASSLRGGRSYNEQFF. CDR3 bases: TGTGCCAGCAGTTTACGGGGGGGACGCTCCTACAATGAGCAGTTCTTC.

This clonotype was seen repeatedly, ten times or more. CDR3 amino acids: CSVGNRDGPYEQYF. The CDR3 nucleotides are TGCAGCGTTGGGAACCGGGACGGGCCCTACGAGCAGTACTTC. The V gene is TRBV29-1, the J gene TRBJ2-7; D might be TRBD1 or TRBD2, each matching 5 bases. Looked up from germline, CDR1 is SQVTM and CDR2 is ANQGSEA. The V and J ends lost 4 bases and 2 bases respectively, with 15 bases between them. The CDR3 totals 14 residues.

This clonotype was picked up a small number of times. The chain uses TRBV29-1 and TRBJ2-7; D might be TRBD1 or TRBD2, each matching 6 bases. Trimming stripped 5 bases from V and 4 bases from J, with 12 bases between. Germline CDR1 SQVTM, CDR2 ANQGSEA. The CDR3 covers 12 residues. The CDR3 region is CSVWGARYEQYF. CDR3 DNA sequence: TGCAGCGTTTGGGGGGCGAGGTACGAGCAGTACTTC.

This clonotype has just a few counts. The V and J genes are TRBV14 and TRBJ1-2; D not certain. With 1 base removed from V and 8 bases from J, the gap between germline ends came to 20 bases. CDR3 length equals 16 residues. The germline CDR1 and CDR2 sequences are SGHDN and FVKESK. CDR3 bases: TGTGCCAGCAGCCAAGTTCATATGGACGGCCGTTGGGGCTACACCTTC. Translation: CASSQVHMDGRWGYTF.

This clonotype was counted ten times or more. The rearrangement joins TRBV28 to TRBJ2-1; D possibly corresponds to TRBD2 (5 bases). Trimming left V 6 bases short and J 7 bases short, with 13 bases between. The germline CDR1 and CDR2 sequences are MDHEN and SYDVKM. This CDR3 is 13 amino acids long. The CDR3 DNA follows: TGTGCCAGCAGCCAAATCGGGGTTAATGAGCAGTTCTTC. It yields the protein CASSQIGVNEQFF.

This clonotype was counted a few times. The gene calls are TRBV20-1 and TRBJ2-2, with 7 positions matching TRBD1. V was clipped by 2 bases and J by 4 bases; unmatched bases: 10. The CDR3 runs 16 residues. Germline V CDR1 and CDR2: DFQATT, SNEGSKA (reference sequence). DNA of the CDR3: TGCAGTGCTAGATTCCCAGGGGGTTCGGGCACCGGGGAGCTGTTTTTT. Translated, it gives CSARFPGGSGTGELFF.

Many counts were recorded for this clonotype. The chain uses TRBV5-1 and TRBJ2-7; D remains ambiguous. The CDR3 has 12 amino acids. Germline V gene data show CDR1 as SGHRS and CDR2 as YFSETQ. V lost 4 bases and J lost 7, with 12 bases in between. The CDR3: CASSANGLEQYF. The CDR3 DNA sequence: TGCGCCAGCAGCGCTAATGGATTGGAGCAGTACTTC.

The CDR3 loop reads CASSQDRYRRDSSYEQYF. In nucleotides, the CDR3 is TGCGCCAGCAGCCAAGATCGATATCGGAGGGACAGCTCCTACGAGCAGTACTTC. The chain links TRBV4-3 to TRBJ2-7, with D possibly TRBD1 on 7 matching bases. CDR3 length equals 18 residues. CDR1 is LGHNA, CDR2 YSLEER, per germline. With 0 bases removed from V and 0 bases from J, the gap between germline ends came to 18 bases.

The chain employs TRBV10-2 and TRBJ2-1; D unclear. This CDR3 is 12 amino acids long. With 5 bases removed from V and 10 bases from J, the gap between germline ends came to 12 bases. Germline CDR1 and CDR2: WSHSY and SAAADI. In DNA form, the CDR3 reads TGCGCCAGCAGTAAAGACCGCCGCGAGCAGTTCTTC. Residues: CASSKDRREQFF.

In DNA, the CDR3 is TGTGCCACCAGTGATTTGCGAGGGAGTTCGAATGAGCAGTTCTTC. This sequence encodes CATSDLRGSSNEQFF. V is TRBV24-1 and J is TRBJ2-1; tentative D call: TRBD2 (5 bases). V was shortened by 0 bases and J by 7 bases, with 12 bases between the two germline ends. CDR1 and CDR2 from the germline V gene are KGHDR and SFDVKD. This CDR3 is 15 amino acids long.

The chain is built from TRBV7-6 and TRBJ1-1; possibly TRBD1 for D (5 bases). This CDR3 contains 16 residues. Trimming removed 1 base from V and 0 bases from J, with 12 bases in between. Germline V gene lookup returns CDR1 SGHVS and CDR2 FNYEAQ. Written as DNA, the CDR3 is TGTGCCAGCAGCTTAGTGGCAGGGCTTATGAACACTGAAGCTTTCTTT. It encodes CASSLVAGLMNTEAFF.

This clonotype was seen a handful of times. The CDR3 here is CASSLSLGLAEPDTQYF. DNA for the CDR3: TGTGCCAGCAGTCTAAGCCTGGGACTAGCGGAGCCAGATACGCAGTATTTT. The rearrangement links TRBV28 to TRBJ2-3; the match to TRBD2 covers 11 bases. J lost 4 bases, V lost 5 bases, and 11 bases had no gene match. This CDR3 spans 17 amino acids. CDR1 is MDHEN, CDR2 SYDVKM, per germline.

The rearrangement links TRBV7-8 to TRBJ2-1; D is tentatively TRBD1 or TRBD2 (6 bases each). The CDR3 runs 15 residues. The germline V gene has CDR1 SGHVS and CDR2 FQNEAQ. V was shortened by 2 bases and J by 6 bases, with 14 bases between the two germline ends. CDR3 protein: CASSLYDGGGNEQFF. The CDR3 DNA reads TGTGCCAGCAGCTTATATGACGGAGGGGGCAATGAGCAGTTCTTC.

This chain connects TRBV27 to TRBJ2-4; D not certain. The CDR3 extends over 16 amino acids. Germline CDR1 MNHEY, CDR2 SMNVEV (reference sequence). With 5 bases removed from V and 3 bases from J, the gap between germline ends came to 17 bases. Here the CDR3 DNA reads TGTGCCAGCAGTCTAATCCGGACGGGCGGCAAAAACATTCAGTACTTC. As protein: CASSLIRTGGKNIQYF.